These 27 T cell receptor beta chains were all obtained from the same sample, sequenced in a study of OX40 agonist ivuxolimab in advanced cancers. Only in-frame clones appear in the TCRdb table, and some are missing; sequencing was by immunoSEQ multiplex PCR. The top ten clones hold roughly 10% of a sample with roughly 29,000 clones, approximately 89% of them seen once. Sequencing was performed on CD4+ or CD8+ T cells sorted from blood, taken in a trial of the OX40 agonist ivuxolimab. These receptors came from an adult with an advanced solid tumor such as melanoma, head and neck, liver or kidney cancer.

This sequence joins TRBV27 and TRBJ1-6; a weak D match, TRBD1 (5 bases). The CDR3 contains 14 residues. Trimming pared 7 bases from V and 3 bases from J, leaving 10 bases between. The V gene's germline CDR1 is MNHEY and CDR2 SMNVEV (reference sequence). The CDR3: CASTDRIYNSPLHF. The DNA of the CDR3 is TGTGCCAGCACAGACAGAATCTATAATTCACCCCTCCACTTT.

This chain links TRBV30 with TRBJ1-2, with a weak D call TRBD1 (6 bases). Germline V lookup: CDR1 GTSNPN, CDR2 SVGIG (reference sequence). With 0 bases removed from V and 6 bases from J, the gap between germline ends came to 17 bases. The CDR3 sequence is 15 residues long. CDR3: CAWSVDGGSGNGYTF. DNA of the CDR3: TGTGCCTGGAGTGTAGACGGGGGCTCGGGAAATGGCTACACCTTC.

The gene calls are TRBV27 and TRBJ1-1, with 8 bases identical to TRBD1. The CDR3 has 13 residues. Germline V gene lookup returns CDR1 MNHEY and CDR2 SMNVEV (reference sequence). V shed 3 bases, J shed 5 bases, and the junction held 2 bases outside the gene matches. DNA for the CDR3: TGTGCCAGCAGTTTCAACAGGGGGACTGAAGCTTTCTTT. Encoded protein: CASSFNRGTEAFF.

This clone was recorded once. The chain employs TRBV7-9 and TRBJ1-5; 7 bases map to TRBD1. V trimming: 4 bases; J trimming: 1 base; junction bases outside the gene matches: 4. There are 15 residues in the CDR3. Germline values: CDR1 SEHNR, CDR2 FQNEAQ (reference sequence). The CDR3 here is CASSSPGQSNQPQHF. The CDR3 DNA sequence: TGTGCCAGCAGCTCGCCGGGACAGAGCAATCAGCCCCAGCATTTT.

This chain joins TRBV6-5 and TRBJ1-2; the match to TRBD1 covers 10 bases. J lost 9 bases, V lost 0 bases, and 7 bases had no gene match. Germline CDR1 MNHEY, CDR2 SVGAGI. This CDR3 is 15 amino acids long. The CDR3 DNA sequence: TGTGCCAGCAGTTACTCAGGGACAGGGGAGAATAGCTACACCTTC. The encoded protein is CASSYSGTGENSYTF.

The genes are TRBV2 and TRBJ2-7; D is possibly TRBD1 or TRBD2 (6 bases each). Germline V gene data show CDR1 as SNHLY and CDR2 as FYNNEI. Deletions cut 2 bases from V and 2 bases from J, with 13 bases between. This CDR3 comprises 15 residues. CDR3 region: CASSEWPGATYEQYF. Here the CDR3 DNA reads TGTGCCAGCAGTGAATGGCCGGGGGCCACCTACGAGCAGTACTTC.

The V gene is TRBV5-1, the J gene TRBJ1-1; no clear D gene. The V and J ends lost 1 base and 5 bases respectively, with 12 bases between them. The CDR3 length is 14 residues. Germline V gene lookup returns CDR1 SGHRS and CDR2 YFSETQ. The CDR3 bases are TGCGCCAGCAGCTTGATTCTGGGAGGGACTGAAGCTTTCTTT. Protein: CASSLILGGTEAFF. Complete variable domain (other parts from reference TRBV5-1 and TRBJ1-1): KAGVTQTPRYLIKTRGQQVTLSCSPISGHRSVSWYQQTPGQGLQFLFEYFSETQRNKGNFPGRFSGRQFSNSRSEMNVSTLELGDSALYLCASSLILGGTEAFFGQGTRLTVV.

V is TRBV30 and J is TRBJ2-3, with a weak D call TRBD1 (5 bases). CDR1 GTSNPN and CDR2 SVGIG come from the germline V gene (reference sequence). Trimming pared 0 bases from V and 2 bases from J, leaving 9 bases between. The CDR3 is 14 residues long. Here the CDR3 DNA reads TGTGCCTGGAGTGTGGGGCAGACCACAGATACGCAGTATTTT. It is translated as CAWSVGQTTDTQYF.

The chain carries TRBV15 and TRBJ1-3; 9 positions agree with TRBD1. The CDR3 is 15 amino acids. V dropped 4 bases and J dropped 3; count of bases not matched to a gene: 4. Germline V gene lookup returns CDR1 LNHNV and CDR2 YYDKDF (reference sequence). The CDR3: CATSTDRGFGNTIYF. The CDR3 bases are TGTGCCACCAGCACAGACAGGGGGTTTGGAAACACCATATATTTT. Together with reference TRBV15 and TRBJ1-3, the CDR3 gives the full variable domain: DAMVIQNPRYQVTQFGKPVTLSCSQTLNHNVMYWYQQKSSQAPKLLFHYYDKDFNNEADTPDNFQSRRPNTSFCFLDIRSPGLGDTAMYLCATSTDRGFGNTIYFGEGSWLTVV.

The rearrangement links TRBV9 to TRBJ1-6; tentative D call: TRBD1 (6 bases). This CDR3 spans 15 amino acids. V shed 0 bases and J shed 4 bases, with 8 bases lying between them. The germline V gene encodes CDR1 SGDLS and CDR2 YYNGEE. The CDR3: CASSVEGGYNSPLHF. The CDR3 DNA sequence: TGTGCCAGCAGCGTAGAAGGGGGTTATAATTCACCCCTCCACTTT.

The rearrangement uses TRBV7-9 and TRBJ2-7; no firm D call. Germline assignment: CDR1 SEHNR and CDR2 FQNEAQ (reference sequence). This CDR3 contains 15 residues. Trimming pared 6 bases from V and 0 bases from J, leaving 15 bases between. In nucleotides, the CDR3 is TGTGCCAGCAGATCCCAGGACGACCCCTCCTACGAGCAGTACTTC. This gives the protein CASRSQDDPSYEQYF.

CDR3 DNA sequence: TGTGCCAGCAGCGAAATTGAAAGGGGACTCCCCGGGACCTACGAGCAGTACTTC. Translated: CASSEIERGLPGTYEQYF. V usage is TRBV7-9 and J usage is TRBJ2-7; perhaps TRBD2 as D (6 bases). Germline V gene sequence: CDR1 SEHNR, CDR2 FQNEAQ (reference sequence). V was cut by 5 bases and J by 2 bases, with 25 bases left in between. The CDR3 consists of 18 residues. The variable domain in full, with the rest retrieved from reference TRBV7-9 and TRBJ2-7, is DTGVSQNPRHKITKRGQNVTFRCDPISEHNRLYWYRQTLGQGPEFLTYFQNEAQLEKSRLLSDRFSAERPKGSFSTLEIQRTEQGDSAMYLCASSEIERGLPGTYEQYFGPGTRLTVT.

The chain has TRBV4-1 and TRBJ2-3; 9 bases map to TRBD2. The CDR3 runs 19 residues. The germline V gene has CDR1 MGHRA and CDR2 YSYEKL. V lost 3 bases and J lost 0; bases outside the gene matches: 13. Here the CDR3 reads CASSHPTRLAEFSTDTQYF. CDR3 in DNA: TGCGCCAGCAGCCACCCAACGAGACTAGCGGAGTTTAGCACAGATACGCAGTATTTT.

This sequence joins TRBV5-4 and TRBJ2-3, with D tentatively TRBD2 (7 bases). Germline CDR1 reads SGHNT; CDR2 reads YYREEE (reference sequence). Trimming removed 0 bases from V and 4 bases from J, with 12 bases in between. The length of the CDR3 is 15 residues. CDR3 nucleotides: TGTGCCAGCAGCTTGGGACAAGGGGGGGCAGATACGCAGTATTTT. Translated: CASSLGQGGADTQYF.

J is TRBJ1-1 and V is TRBV7-6; tentative D call: TRBD1 (5 bases). This CDR3 comprises 14 residues. Germline CDR1 and CDR2: SGHVS and FNYEAQ. The V and J ends lost 0 bases and 7 bases respectively, with 12 bases between them. The chain's CDR3 is CASSLAVSGSEAFF. The CDR3 DNA sequence: TGTGCCAGCAGCTTAGCAGTGTCAGGGAGTGAAGCTTTCTTT.

V is TRBV7-9 and J is TRBJ1-2; D perhaps matches TRBD1 (5 bases). The CDR3 runs to 15 residues. The V gene lost 5 bases and the J gene lost 8 bases, with 21 bases spanning the gap. CDR1 is SEHNR, CDR2 FQNEAQ, per germline (reference sequence). For the CDR3, the DNA is TGTGCCAGCAGCCCAAGGGACCGCGCCCAGGTCGGCTACACCTTC. Encoded protein: CASSPRDRAQVGYTF. The full variable domain, rest sourced from reference TRBV7-9 and TRBJ1-2, is DTGVSQNPRHKITKRGQNVTFRCDPISEHNRLYWYRQTLGQGPEFLTYFQNEAQLEKSRLLSDRFSAERPKGSFSTLEIQRTEQGDSAMYLCASSPRDRAQVGYTFGSGTRLTVV.

V gene TRBV19 combines with J gene TRBJ2-5; TRBD1 matches 7 bases. Germline V gene data show CDR1 as LNHDA and CDR2 as SQIVND (reference sequence). The CDR3 has 18 amino acids. Trimming removed 4 bases from V and 2 bases from J; junction bases left unmatched: 16. Written as DNA, the CDR3 is TGTGCCAGTAGTACTCACCCGCCCGGACGCAGGGGGCAAGAGACCCAGTACTTC. Translation: CASSTHPPGRRGQETQYF.

The rearrangement uses TRBV28 and TRBJ2-1; D gene uncertain. Looked up from germline, CDR1 is MDHEN and CDR2 is SYDVKM. Trimming stripped 2 bases from V and 10 bases from J, with 12 bases between. The CDR3 consists of 13 residues. CDR3: CASSLESGIEQFF. In nucleotides, the CDR3 is TGTGCCAGCAGTTTAGAGAGTGGAATCGAGCAGTTCTTC.

The V call is TRBV30, the J call TRBJ2-7; D is unclear. With 0 bases removed from V and 0 bases from J, the gap between germline ends came to 12 bases. The CDR3 is 15 amino acids. Germline loops: CDR1 GTSNPN, CDR2 SVGIG (reference sequence). The CDR3 DNA sequence: TGTGCCTGGAGTGTACCTCGGACCCGCTCCTACGAGCAGTACTTC. Translated: CAWSVPRTRSYEQYF.

This rearrangement joins TRBV9 to TRBJ2-3, with 10 positions matching TRBD2. In germline, CDR1 is SGDLS, CDR2 YYNGEE. V shed 0 bases and J 6 bases; nucleotides not matched to a gene: 7. There are 16 residues in the CDR3. CDR3 region: CASSVGASGSFDTQYF. In DNA, the CDR3 is TGTGCCAGCAGCGTAGGGGCTAGCGGGAGTTTTGATACGCAGTATTTT.

J is TRBJ1-5 and V is TRBV28, with 7 bases aligning to TRBD1. This CDR3 has 17 residues. Looked up from germline, CDR1 is MDHEN and CDR2 is SYDVKM. The J segment lost 4 bases and the V segment lost 4 bases, leaving 13 bases of the junction unmatched. CDR3 sequence reads: CASSSYQRDSRNQPQHF. For the CDR3, the DNA is TGTGCCAGCAGTTCCTACCAACGGGACAGCAGGAATCAGCCCCAGCATTTT.

This chain links TRBV11-2 with TRBJ1-3, with D hard to call. In germline, CDR1 is SGHAT, CDR2 FQNNGV. The length of the CDR3 is 15 residues. V was trimmed by 4 bases and J by 2 bases, leaving 12 bases between them. CDR3 nucleotides: TGTGCCAGCAGCTCGAACCCTTATCCTGGAAACACCATATATTTT. Translation gives CASSSNPYPGNTIYF.

This clone was counted a single time. The rearrangement links TRBV21-1 to TRBJ1-6; the DNA was not compared with TRBD1, the D call given in the table. TRBV21-1 has pseudogene status. This CDR3 region has 17 residues. CDR3 bases: TGTGCCAGCACAGCCAGGGGGAAGGGGACCTATAATTCACCCCTCCACTTT. Translated: CASTARGKGTYNSPLHF.

This chain joins TRBV5-4 and TRBJ2-3; D possibly corresponds to TRBD2 (6 bases). Per the germline V gene, CDR1 is SGHNT and CDR2 is YYREEE (reference sequence). V lost 3 bases, J lost 3 bases, and 11 bases lay in between. The CDR3 is made up of 14 amino acids. CDR3 protein: CASSSPGTTDTQYF. CDR3 nucleotide sequence: TGTGCCAGCAGCTCTCCCGGGACTACAGATACGCAGTATTTT.

This chain's CDR3 is CASRGSFYTEAFF. DNA for the CDR3: TGTGCCAGCAGGGGTAGCTTTTACACTGAAGCTTTCTTT. The chain carries TRBV28 and TRBJ1-1; D is uncertain. Per the germline V gene, CDR1 is MDHEN and CDR2 is SYDVKM. V was pared by 6 bases and J by 3 bases, with 11 bases between. The length of the CDR3 is 13 residues. Looking up the rest from reference TRBV28 and TRBJ1-1 gives the full variable domain: DVKVTQSSRYLVKRTGEKVFLECVQDMDHENMFWYRQDPGLGLRLIYFSYDVKMKEKGDIPEGYSVSREKKERFSLILESASTNQTSMYLCASRGSFYTEAFFGQGTRLTVV.

The chain has TRBV7-9 and TRBJ1-4; D is undetermined. Germline CDR1 and CDR2: SEHNR and FQNEAQ (reference sequence). This CDR3 region has 14 residues. The ends were cut back, 3 bases at V and 6 bases at J, with 11 bases in the middle. CDR3 residues: CASSFRDYDEKLFF. DNA of the CDR3: TGTGCCAGCAGCTTCCGAGACTACGATGAAAAACTGTTTTTT. The whole variable domain, remainder taken from reference TRBV7-9 and TRBJ1-4, is DTGVSQNPRHKITKRGQNVTFRCDPISEHNRLYWYRQTLGQGPEFLTYFQNEAQLEKSRLLSDRFSAERPKGSFSTLEIQRTEQGDSAMYLCASSFRDYDEKLFFGSGTQLSVL.

The gene calls are TRBV10-1 and TRBJ2-3; maybe TRBD2 (5 bases). The CDR3 sequence is 12 residues long. Germline CDR1 WNHNN, CDR2 SYGVQD (reference sequence). V was cut by 8 bases and J by 8 bases, with 14 bases left in between. CDR3: CASSPEGSTQYF. DNA of the CDR3: TGCGCCAGCTCCCCAGAAGGGAGTACGCAGTATTTT.